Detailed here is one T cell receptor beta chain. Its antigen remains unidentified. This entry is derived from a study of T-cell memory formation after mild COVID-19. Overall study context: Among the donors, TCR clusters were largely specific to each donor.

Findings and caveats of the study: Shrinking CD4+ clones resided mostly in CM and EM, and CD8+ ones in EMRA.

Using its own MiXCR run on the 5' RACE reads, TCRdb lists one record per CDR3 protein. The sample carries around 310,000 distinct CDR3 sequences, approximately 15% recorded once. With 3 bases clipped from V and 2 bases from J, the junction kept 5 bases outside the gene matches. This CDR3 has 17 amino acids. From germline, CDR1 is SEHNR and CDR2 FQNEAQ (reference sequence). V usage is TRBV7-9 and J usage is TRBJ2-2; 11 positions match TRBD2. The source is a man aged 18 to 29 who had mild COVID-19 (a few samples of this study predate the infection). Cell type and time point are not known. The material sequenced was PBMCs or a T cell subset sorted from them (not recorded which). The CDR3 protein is CASSFPGLAENTGELFF. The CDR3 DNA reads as TGTGCCAGCAGCTTCCCGGGACTAGCGGAAAACACCGGGGAGCTGTTTTTT.